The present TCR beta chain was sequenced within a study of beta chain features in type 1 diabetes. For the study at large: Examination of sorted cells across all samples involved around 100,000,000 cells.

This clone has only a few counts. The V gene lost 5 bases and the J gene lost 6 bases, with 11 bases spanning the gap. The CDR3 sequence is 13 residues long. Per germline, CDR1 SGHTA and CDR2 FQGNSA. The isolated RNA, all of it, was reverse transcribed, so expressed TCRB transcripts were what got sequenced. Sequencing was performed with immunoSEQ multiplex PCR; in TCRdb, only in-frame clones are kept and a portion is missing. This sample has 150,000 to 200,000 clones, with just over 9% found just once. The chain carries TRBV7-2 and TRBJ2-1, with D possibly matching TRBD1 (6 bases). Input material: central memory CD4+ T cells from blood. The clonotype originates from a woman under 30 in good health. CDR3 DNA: TGTGCCAGCAGCGTACAGGGTGGCAATGAGCAGTTCTTC. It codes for CASSVQGGNEQFF.